These T cell receptor beta chains were read from a single sample in a study of CD8 T cells in ankylosing spondylitis. TCRdb re-derived calls from the 5' RACE reads in MiXCR, one entry per CDR3 protein. The table has a few hundred thousand distinct CDR3 sequences, around 10% seen once. The sample was blood, either unsorted or a sorted T cell fraction (not recorded which). Receptor source: a female donor with ankylosing spondylitis or in good health (not recorded which). Both conserved end residues are part of each CDR3.

cdr3_length j_call v_call cdr3_aa
13 TRBJ1-5 TRBV20-1 CSPEPYSNQPQHF
15 TRBJ2-5 TRBV20-1 CSARFYVGAPAAQYF
14 TRBJ1-5 TRBV12-3/TRBV12-4 CASSSDQTHQPQHF
12 TRBJ2-5 TRBV28 CASRGPMETQYF
13 TRBJ2-1 TRBV5-1 CASTRGGPEEQFF
13 TRBJ1-1 TRBV20-1 CSARTLMNTEAFF
13 TRBJ2-7 TRBV19 CASSTHSSYEQYF
14 TRBJ2-3 TRBV20-1 CSASLQGSLDTQYF
16 TRBJ2-1 TRBV9 CASSAGLAGIYNEQFF
15 TRBJ2-7 TRBV5-5 CASSSPGLAIYEQYF
15 TRBJ2-1 TRBV4-1 CASSQDGLPRNEQFF
11 TRBJ2-7 TRBV27 CAVGQAYEQYF
13 TRBJ2-7 TRBV6-5 CASSYGENYEQYF
16 TRBJ1-6 TRBV7-9 CASSHTGVLGNSPLHF
15 TRBJ2-3 TRBV5-6 CASSLGPGGADTQYF
17 TRBJ2-1 TRBV11-2 CASSLEQRTSGLNEQFF
12 TRBJ1-4 TRBV20-1 CSAQRPNEKLFF
13 TRBJ2-3 TRBV3-1 CASSPKGAGTQYF
14 TRBJ1-2 TRBV5-1 CASSLGDRTYGYTF
14 TRBJ2-3 TRBV20-1 CSARTAEWTDTQYF
15 TRBJ1-5 TRBV20-1 CSARDWSDSNQPQHF
15 TRBJ2-3 TRBV27 CASSTPPGRTDTQYF
14 TRBJ2-5 TRBV5-1 CASSPGTWEETQYF
15 TRBJ2-7 TRBV5-1 CASSQPGQSSYEQYF
12 TRBJ2-7 TRBV5-1 CASSLLNYEQYF
15 TRBJ2-5 TRBV28 CASSFPGRFQETQYF
12 TRBJ1-1 TRBV28 CASSARLTEAFF
14 TRBJ1-2 TRBV20-1 CMCSPDRANYGYTF
16 TRBJ1-5 TRBV5-6 CASSLMKGHNNQPQHF
13 TRBJ1-5 TRBV20-1 CSAERDGNQPQHF